A single sample gave rise to the 9 T cell receptor beta chains below, sequenced in a study of CD8 T cells in ankylosing spondylitis. TCRdb reprocessed the 5' RACE reads via MiXCR and lists one record per CDR3 protein. Seen here are approximately 30,000 distinct CDR3 sequences, roughly 7.3% observed once, and the top ten hold 25% to 35%. The specimen sequenced was blood. These receptors all stem from a male donor with ankylosing spondylitis or in good health (not recorded which).

This clonotype was detected ten times or more. The chain recombines TRBV3-1 with TRBJ2-3; 7 bases align to TRBD2. CDR3 length: 15 amino acids. J gave up 4 bases and V 4 bases, and 8 bases lay outside the gene matches. CDR1 LGHDT and CDR2 YNNKEL come from the germline V gene (reference sequence). The CDR3 coding sequence is TGTGCCAGCAGCCCCCTGACGGGGGGAGCAGATACGCAGTATTTT. As protein: CASSPLTGGADTQYF.

This clonotype has only a few counts. The chain employs TRBV29-1 and TRBJ1-1, with D possibly being TRBD1 (5 bases). Germline V gene data show CDR1 as SQVTM and CDR2 as ANQGSEA. V lost 8 bases and J 3 bases, leaving 19 bases between the germline ends. The CDR3 loop spans 14 amino acids. CDR3 loop: CSSHRGGSDTEAFF. In DNA, the CDR3 is TGCAGCTCGCACCGGGGGGGTTCGGACACTGAAGCTTTCTTT.

This clonotype was found a few times. The chain employs TRBV7-2 and TRBJ1-5, with D uncertain. The germline V gene encodes CDR1 SGHTA and CDR2 FQGNSA. The V end was cut by 3 bases, the J end by 5 bases, with 8 bases between. The CDR3 runs to 13 residues. The CDR3 here is CASSLPFDQPQHF. The CDR3 DNA reads as TGTGCCAGCAGCTTGCCCTTCGATCAGCCCCAGCATTTT.

V and J are TRBV28 and TRBJ2-2; D unclear. The CDR3 runs 16 residues. Trimming pared 0 bases from V and 1 base from J, leaving 9 bases between. CDR1 is MDHEN and CDR2 is SYDVKM in the germline V gene. The CDR3 bases are TGTGCCAGCAGTTTATGGGACGGAGTGAACACCGGGGAGCTGTTTTTT. Its protein is CASSLWDGVNTGELFF.

This clonotype was recorded many times. This rearrangement joins TRBV5-1 to TRBJ2-5; D is unresolved. CDR1 is SGHRS and CDR2 is YFSETQ in the germline V gene. CDR3 length: 13 amino acids. The V and J ends lost 2 bases and 3 bases respectively, with 8 bases between them. The CDR3 is CASSFGPEETQYF. The CDR3 DNA reads as TGCGCCAGCAGCTTCGGTCCCGAAGAGACCCAGTACTTC.

This clonotype was observed a handful of times. The chain carries TRBV7-3 and TRBJ2-2; TRBD2 agrees at 8 bases. The CDR3 runs to 17 residues. Germline CDR1 is SGHTA and CDR2 is FQGTGA. V lost 5 bases and J lost 2; bases outside the gene matches: 10. CDR3 nucleotide sequence: TGTGCCAGCAGCCCCCGGGGTAGCGGGGCCAACACCGGGGAGCTGTTTTTT. Its protein product is CASSPRGSGANTGELFF.

This chain joins TRBV5-1 and TRBJ2-2; D may correspond to TRBD1 or TRBD2 (5 bases each). Germline assignment: CDR1 SGHRS and CDR2 YFSETQ. This CDR3 comprises 15 residues. V lost 5 bases and J lost 6, with 17 bases in between. The CDR3 DNA is TGCGCCAGCAGTCAGGGCAGGGAGTTTGCCGGGGAGCTGTTTTTT. It codes for CASSQGREFAGELFF.

This clonotype has just a few counts. This sequence joins TRBV7-8 and TRBJ1-4, with 7 bases fitting TRBD1. V trimming: 1 base; J trimming: 7 bases; junction bases outside the gene matches: 3. The CDR3 sequence is 14 residues long. CDR1 and CDR2 (germline): SGHVS, FQNEAQ. The CDR3 sequence: CASSLVRGLEKLFF. CDR3 sequence (DNA): TGTGCCAGCAGCTTAGTAAGGGGGCTTGAAAAACTGTTTTTT.

The chain recombines TRBV11-2 with TRBJ1-2, with a tentative D call TRBD1 (5 bases). Germline CDR1 SGHAT, CDR2 FQNNGV. The CDR3 totals 14 residues. Trimming cost V 5 bases and J 6 bases, with 16 bases left between them. CDR3 sequence reads: CASSRDQGLDGYTF. CDR3 coding DNA: TGTGCCAGCAGCCGGGACCAGGGTTTGGATGGCTACACCTTC. The variable domain in full, with the rest retrieved from reference TRBV11-2 and TRBJ1-2, is EAGVAQSPRYKIIEKRQSVAFWCNPISGHATLYWYQQILGQGPKLLIQFQNNGVVDDSQLPKDRFSAERLKGVDSTLKIQPAKLEDSAVYLCASSRDQGLDGYTFGSGTRLTVV.